This T cell receptor (beta chain) was identified during a study of control samples from healthy donors and cancer patients. This table comes from immunoSEQ multiplex PCR, and its TCRdb copy is limited to in-frame clones, with some not included. Among under 450,000 clones listed, 80% to 95% were seen once. Germline assignment: CDR1 LGHNA and CDR2 YSLEER. V lost 0 bases and J 0 bases, leaving 14 bases between the germline ends. The CDR3 length is 17 residues. This receptor was taken from a man aged 35 to 55 with head and neck cancer. The V gene is TRBV4-3, the J gene TRBJ2-5; possibly TRBD2 for D (5 bases). The sequencing sample was made of PBMCs. CDR3 coding DNA: TGCGCCAGCAGCCAAGAGATTGGAGCGGCATACCAAGAGACCCAGTACTTC. It codes for CASSQEIGAAYQETQYF.